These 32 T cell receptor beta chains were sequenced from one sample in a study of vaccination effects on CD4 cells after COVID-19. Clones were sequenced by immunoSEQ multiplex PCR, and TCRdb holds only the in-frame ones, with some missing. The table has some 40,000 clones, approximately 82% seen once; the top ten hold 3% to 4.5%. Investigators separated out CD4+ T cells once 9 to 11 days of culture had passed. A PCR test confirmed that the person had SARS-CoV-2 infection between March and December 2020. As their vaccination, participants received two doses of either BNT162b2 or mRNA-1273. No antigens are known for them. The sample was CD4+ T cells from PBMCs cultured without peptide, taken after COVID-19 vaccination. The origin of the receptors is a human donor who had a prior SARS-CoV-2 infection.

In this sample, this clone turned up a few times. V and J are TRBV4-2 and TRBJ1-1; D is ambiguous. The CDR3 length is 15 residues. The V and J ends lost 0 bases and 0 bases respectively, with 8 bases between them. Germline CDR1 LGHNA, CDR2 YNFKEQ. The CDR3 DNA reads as TGTGCCAGCAGCCAAGATGGAACTTTGAACACTGAAGCTTTCTTT. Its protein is CASSQDGTLNTEAFF.

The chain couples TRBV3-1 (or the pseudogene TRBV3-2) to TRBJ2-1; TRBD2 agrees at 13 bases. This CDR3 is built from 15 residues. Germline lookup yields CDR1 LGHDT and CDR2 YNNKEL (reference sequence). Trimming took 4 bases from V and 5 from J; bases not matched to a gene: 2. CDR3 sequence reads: CASSLTSGGNNEQFF. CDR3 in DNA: TGTGCCAGCAGCCTGACTAGCGGGGGGAACAATGAGCAGTTCTTC.

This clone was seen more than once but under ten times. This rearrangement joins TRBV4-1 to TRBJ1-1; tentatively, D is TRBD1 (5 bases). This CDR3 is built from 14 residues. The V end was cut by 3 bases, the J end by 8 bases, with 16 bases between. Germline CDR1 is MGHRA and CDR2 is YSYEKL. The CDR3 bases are TGCGCCAGCAGCCAGAGACCAGGGAGTCTAGAAGCTTTCTTT. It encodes CASSQRPGSLEAFF.

CDR3 sequence: CASRAEQGYQPQHF. The CDR3 region has the DNA TGTGCCAGCAGAGCCGAACAGGGGTATCAGCCCCAGCATTTT. The genes are TRBV2 and TRBJ1-5, with 7 bases identical to TRBD1. V shed 6 bases and J 5 bases; nucleotides not matched to a gene: 7. This CDR3 is 14 amino acids long. Germline CDR1 SNHLY, CDR2 FYNNEI.

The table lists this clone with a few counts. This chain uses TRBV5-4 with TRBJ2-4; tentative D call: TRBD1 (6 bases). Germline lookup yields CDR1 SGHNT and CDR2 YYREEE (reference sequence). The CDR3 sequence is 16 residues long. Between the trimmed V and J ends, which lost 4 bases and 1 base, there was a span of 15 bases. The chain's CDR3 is CASSLPGDGAKNIQYF. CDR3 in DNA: TGTGCCAGCAGCCTACCAGGGGATGGGGCCAAAAACATTCAGTACTTC. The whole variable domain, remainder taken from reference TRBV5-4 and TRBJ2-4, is ETGVTQSPTHLIKTRGQQVTLRCSSQSGHNTVSWYQQALGQGPQFIFQYYREEENGRGNFPPRFSGLQFPNYSSELNVNALELDDSALYLCASSLPGDGAKNIQYFGAGTRLSVL.

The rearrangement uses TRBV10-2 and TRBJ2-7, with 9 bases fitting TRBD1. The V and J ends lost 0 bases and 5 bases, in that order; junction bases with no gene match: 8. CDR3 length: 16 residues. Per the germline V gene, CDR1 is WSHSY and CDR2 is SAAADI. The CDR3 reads CASSESGQGGRDEQYF. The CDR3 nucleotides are TGCGCCAGCAGTGAGTCGGGACAGGGTGGTAGAGACGAGCAGTACTTC.

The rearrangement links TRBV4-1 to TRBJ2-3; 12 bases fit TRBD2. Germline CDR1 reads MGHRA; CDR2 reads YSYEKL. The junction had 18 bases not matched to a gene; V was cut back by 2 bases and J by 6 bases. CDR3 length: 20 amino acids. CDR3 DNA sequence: TGCGCCAGCAGCCAAAAAATCCCCTCTAGCGGGAGGGCCAAGGGGGATACGCAGTATTTT. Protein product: CASSQKIPSSGRAKGDTQYF.

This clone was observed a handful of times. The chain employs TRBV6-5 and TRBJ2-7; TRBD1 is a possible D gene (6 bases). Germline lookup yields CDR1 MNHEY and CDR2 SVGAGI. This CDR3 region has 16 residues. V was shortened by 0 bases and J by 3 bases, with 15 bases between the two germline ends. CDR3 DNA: TGTGCCAGCAGTTACTCGGGACCCACAGGGTTCTACGAGCAGTACTTC. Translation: CASSYSGPTGFYEQYF.

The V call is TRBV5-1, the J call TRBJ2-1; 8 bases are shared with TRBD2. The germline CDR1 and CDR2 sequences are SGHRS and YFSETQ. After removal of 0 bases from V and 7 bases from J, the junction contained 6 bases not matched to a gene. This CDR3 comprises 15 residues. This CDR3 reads CASSLVLADINEQFF. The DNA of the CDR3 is TGCGCCAGCAGCTTGGTACTAGCGGATATTAATGAGCAGTTCTTC. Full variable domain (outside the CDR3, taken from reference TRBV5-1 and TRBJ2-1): KAGVTQTPRYLIKTRGQQVTLSCSPISGHRSVSWYQQTPGQGLQFLFEYFSETQRNKGNFPGRFSGRQFSNSRSEMNVSTLELGDSALYLCASSLVLADINEQFFGPGTRLTVL.

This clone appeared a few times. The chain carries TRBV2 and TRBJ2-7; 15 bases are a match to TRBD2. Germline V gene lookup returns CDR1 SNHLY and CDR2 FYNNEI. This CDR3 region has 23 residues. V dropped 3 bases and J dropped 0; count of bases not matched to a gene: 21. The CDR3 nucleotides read TGTGCCAGCAGTGAGAAGTCGGCCTTATTTGGACTAGCGGGAGGGCGTCACTCCTACGAGCAGTACTTC. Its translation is CASSEKSALFGLAGGRHSYEQYF.

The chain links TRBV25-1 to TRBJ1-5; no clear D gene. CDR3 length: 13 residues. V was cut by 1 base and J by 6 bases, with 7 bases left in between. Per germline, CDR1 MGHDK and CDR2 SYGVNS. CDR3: CASSEWALQPQHF. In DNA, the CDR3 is TGTGCCAGCAGTGAATGGGCACTTCAGCCCCAGCATTTT.

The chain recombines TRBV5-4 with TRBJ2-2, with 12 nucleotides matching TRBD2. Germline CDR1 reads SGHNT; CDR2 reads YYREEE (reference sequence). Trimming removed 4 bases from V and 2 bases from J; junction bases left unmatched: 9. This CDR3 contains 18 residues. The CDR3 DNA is TGTGCCAGCAGCCCTAACGGACTAGCGGGAATAAACACCGGGGAGCTGTTTTTT. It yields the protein CASSPNGLAGINTGELFF.

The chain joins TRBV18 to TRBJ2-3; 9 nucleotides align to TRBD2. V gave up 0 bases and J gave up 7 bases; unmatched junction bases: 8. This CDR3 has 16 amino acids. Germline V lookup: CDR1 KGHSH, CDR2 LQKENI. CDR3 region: CASSPPGRGGPYTQYF. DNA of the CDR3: TGTGCCAGCTCACCACCGGGGCGGGGGGGCCCGTATACGCAGTATTTT. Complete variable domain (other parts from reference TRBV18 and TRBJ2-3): NAGVMQNPRHLVRRRGQEARLRCSPMKGHSHVYWYRQLPEEGLKFMVYLQKENIIDESGMPKERFSAEFPKEGPSILRIQQVVRGDSAAYFCASSPPGRGGPYTQYFGPGTRLTVL.

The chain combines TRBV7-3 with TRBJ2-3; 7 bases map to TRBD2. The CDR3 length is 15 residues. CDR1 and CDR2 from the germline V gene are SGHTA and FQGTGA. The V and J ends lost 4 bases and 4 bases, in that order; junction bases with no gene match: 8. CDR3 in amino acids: CASSSRLSGSDTQYF. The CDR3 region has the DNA TGTGCCAGCAGCTCGCGCCTTAGCGGGTCAGATACGCAGTATTTT.

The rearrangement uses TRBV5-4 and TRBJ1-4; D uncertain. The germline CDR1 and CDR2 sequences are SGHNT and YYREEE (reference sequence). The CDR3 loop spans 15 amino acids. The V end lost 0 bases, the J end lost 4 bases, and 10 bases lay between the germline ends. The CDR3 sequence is CASSLASGHNEKLFF. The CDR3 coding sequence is TGTGCCAGCAGCTTGGCCTCAGGCCATAATGAAAAACTGTTTTTT.

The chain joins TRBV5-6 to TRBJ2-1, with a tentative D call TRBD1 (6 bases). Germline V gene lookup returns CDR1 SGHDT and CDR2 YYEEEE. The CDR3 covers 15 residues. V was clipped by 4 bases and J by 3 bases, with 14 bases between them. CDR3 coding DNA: TGTGCCAGCAGCAAGAAAACCAGGGGCTACAATGAGCAGTTCTTC. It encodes CASSKKTRGYNEQFF.

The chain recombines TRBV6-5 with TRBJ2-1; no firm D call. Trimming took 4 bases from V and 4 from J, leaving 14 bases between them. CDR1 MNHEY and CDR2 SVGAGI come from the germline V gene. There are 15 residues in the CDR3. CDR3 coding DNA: TGTGCCAGCAGTTGGGCGTTATCATTATACAATGAGCAGTTCTTC. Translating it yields CASSWALSLYNEQFF.

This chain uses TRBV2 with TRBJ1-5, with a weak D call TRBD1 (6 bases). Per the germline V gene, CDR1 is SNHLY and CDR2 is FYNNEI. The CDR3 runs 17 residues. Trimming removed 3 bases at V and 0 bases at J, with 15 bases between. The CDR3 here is CASSDGGHRDSNQPQHF. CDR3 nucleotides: TGTGCCAGCAGTGACGGGGGGCACAGAGATAGCAATCAGCCCCAGCATTTT.

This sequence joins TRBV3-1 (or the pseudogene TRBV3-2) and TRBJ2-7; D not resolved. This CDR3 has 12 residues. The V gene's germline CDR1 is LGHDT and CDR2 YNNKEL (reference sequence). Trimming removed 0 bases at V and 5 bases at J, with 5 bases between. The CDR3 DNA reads TGTGCCAGCAGCCAAGATACGGACGAGCAGTACTTC. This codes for CASSQDTDEQYF.

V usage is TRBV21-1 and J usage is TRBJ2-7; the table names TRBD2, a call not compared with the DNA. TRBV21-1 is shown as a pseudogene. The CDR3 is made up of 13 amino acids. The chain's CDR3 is CASSAPGLHEQYF. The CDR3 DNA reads TGTGCCAGCAGCGCCCCGGGGTTACACGAGCAGTACTTC.

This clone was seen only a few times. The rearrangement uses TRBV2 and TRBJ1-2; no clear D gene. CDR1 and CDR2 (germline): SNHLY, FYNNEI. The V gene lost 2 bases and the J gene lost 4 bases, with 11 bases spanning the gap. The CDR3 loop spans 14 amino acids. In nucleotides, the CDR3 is TGTGCCAGCAGTGAATACACCTCCGTCTATGGCTACACCTTC. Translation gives CASSEYTSVYGYTF.

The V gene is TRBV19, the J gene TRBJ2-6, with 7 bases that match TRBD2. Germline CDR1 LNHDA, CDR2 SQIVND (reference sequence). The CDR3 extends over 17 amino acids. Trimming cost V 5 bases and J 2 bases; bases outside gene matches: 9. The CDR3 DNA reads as TGTGCCAGTAGTCCTAGCGGCCTCTGGGCTGGGGCCAACGTCCTGACTTTC. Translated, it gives CASSPSGLWAGANVLTF.

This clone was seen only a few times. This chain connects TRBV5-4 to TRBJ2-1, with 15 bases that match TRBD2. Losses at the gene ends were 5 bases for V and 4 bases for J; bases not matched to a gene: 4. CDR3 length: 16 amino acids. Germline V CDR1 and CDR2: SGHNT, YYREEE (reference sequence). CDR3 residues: CASRSGTSGRYNEQFF. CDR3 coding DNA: TGTGCCAGCAGATCCGGGACTAGCGGGAGGTACAATGAGCAGTTCTTC.

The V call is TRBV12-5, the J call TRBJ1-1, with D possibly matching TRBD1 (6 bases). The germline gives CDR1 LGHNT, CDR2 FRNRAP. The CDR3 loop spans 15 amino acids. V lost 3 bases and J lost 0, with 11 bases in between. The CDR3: CASGLTGMLNTEAFF. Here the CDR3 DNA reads TGTGCTAGTGGTTTAACAGGGATGCTGAACACTGAAGCTTTCTTT. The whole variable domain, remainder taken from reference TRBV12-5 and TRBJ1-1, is DARVTQTPRHKVTEMGQEVTMRCQPILGHNTVFWYRQTMMQGLELLAYFRNRAPLDDSGMPKDRFSAEMPDATLATLKIQPSEPRDSAVYFCASGLTGMLNTEAFFGQGTRLTVV.

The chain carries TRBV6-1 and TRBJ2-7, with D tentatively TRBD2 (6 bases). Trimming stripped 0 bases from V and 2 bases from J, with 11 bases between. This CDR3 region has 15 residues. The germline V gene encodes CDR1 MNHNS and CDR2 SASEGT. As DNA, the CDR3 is TGTGCCAGCAGTGAAGCGGGGGGATTCCCCTACGAGCAGTACTTC. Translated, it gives CASSEAGGFPYEQYF.

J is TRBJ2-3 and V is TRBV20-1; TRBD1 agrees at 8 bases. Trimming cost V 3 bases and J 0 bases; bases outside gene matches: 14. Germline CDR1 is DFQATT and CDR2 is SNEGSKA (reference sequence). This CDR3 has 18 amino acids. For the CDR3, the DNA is TGCAGTGCTAGTTATTGGCGGTGGCAGGGGGCTAGCACAGATACGCAGTATTTT. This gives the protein CSASYWRWQGASTDTQYF.

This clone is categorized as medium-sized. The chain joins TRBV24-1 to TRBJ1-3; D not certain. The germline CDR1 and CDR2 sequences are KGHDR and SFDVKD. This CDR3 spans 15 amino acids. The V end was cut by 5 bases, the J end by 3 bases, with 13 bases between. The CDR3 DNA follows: TGTGCCACCAGTGCTCCCGAGGATGGTGGAAACACCATATATTTT. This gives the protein CATSAPEDGGNTIYF.

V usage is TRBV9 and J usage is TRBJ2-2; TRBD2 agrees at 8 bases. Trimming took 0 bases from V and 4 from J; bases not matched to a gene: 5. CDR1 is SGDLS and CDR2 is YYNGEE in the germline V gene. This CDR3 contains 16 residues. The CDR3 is CASSVVSGGSTGELFF. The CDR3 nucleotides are TGTGCCAGCAGCGTAGTGAGCGGGGGTTCCACCGGGGAGCTGTTTTTT. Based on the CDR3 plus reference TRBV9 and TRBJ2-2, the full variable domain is DSGVTQTPKHLITATGQRVTLRCSPRSGDLSVYWYQQSLDQGLQFLIQYYNGEERAKGNILERFSAQQFPDLHSELNLSSLELGDSALYFCASSVVSGGSTGELFFGEGSRLTVL.

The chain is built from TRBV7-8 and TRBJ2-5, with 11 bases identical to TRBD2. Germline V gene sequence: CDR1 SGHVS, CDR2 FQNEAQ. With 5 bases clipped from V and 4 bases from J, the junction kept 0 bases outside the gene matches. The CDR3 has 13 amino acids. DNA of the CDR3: TGTGCCAGCAGCGGACTAGCGGGAGAGACCCAGTACTTC. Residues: CASSGLAGETQYF.

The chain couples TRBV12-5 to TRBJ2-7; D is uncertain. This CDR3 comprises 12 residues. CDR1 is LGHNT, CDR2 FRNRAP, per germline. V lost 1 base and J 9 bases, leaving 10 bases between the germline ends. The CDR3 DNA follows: TGTGCTAGTGGTTTGGGCTCCCAGAGGCAGTACTTC. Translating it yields CASGLGSQRQYF.

The DNA of the CDR3 is TGTGCCAGCAAAAATCAGGGGGCCAGAATGAACACTGAAGCTTTCTTT. Translated: CASKNQGARMNTEAFF. The rearrangement links TRBV3-1 (or the pseudogene TRBV3-2) to TRBJ1-1; 8 nucleotides align to TRBD1. Germline V gene sequence: CDR1 LGHDT, CDR2 YNNKEL (reference sequence). The CDR3 totals 16 residues. V shed 7 bases and J 0 bases; nucleotides not matched to a gene: 10.

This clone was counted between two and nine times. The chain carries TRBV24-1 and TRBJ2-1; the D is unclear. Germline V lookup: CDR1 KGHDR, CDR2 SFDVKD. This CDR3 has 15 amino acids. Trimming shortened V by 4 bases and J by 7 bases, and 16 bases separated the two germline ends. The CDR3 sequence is CATSDAVPSGNEQFF. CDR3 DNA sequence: TGTGCCACCAGTGACGCTGTGCCCTCAGGAAATGAGCAGTTCTTC.